This TCR beta chain was observed in a study of shared clonotypes between healthy human individuals. Study-level points and caveats: Clonotypes shared by all four donors outscored non-shared clonotypes in generation probability. The researchers took only blood, and tissue repertoires probably look different.

Germline-derived CDR1 and CDR2 are SGHRS and YFSETQ. V gave up 7 bases and J gave up 0 bases, with 10 bases separating them. CDR3 length: 14 amino acids. Every subset had its genomic DNA shared out evenly among several immunoSEQ plates. Generated by immunoSEQ multiplex PCR, the TCRdb table keeps only in-frame clones and is missing some. Of roughly 2.5 million clones detected, just over 90% appear once; the ten largest clones hold over 0.12%. To note about this clone: Antigen unknown.

The source material was naive CD4+ T cells sorted from blood. Subset: CD45RA+ positively selected. The rearrangement links TRBV5-1 to TRBJ2-2; tentative D call: TRBD2 (7 bases). This clonotype originated in a man younger than 35 in good health. The CDR3 nucleotides read TGCGCCAGCGGAGGGGGGGCGAACACCGGGGAGCTGTTTTTT. Encoded protein: CASGGGANTGELFF.